The 14 T cell receptor beta chains below come from one sample, sequenced in a study of T-cell reconstitution after alpha-beta-depleted transplantation in children. Unique molecular identifiers tagged the TCRbeta library. One entry per CDR3 protein results from TCRdb running MiXCR on the PCR reads. The sample consists of around 960,000 distinct CDR3 sequences, roughly 29% of them appearing once. Sequencing was performed on PBMCs, mostly from graft donor cells, taken 360 days after TCRalphabeta/CD19-depleted stem cell transplant. These TCRs come from a boy less than two years old who had a stem cell transplant for SCID, so the T cells may come from the graft donor.

This clonotype appeared many times. The chain is built from TRBV11-1 and TRBJ2-1, with D perhaps given as TRBD1 or TRBD2 (5 bases each). Germline V lookup: CDR1 SGHAT, CDR2 FQDESV (reference sequence). CDR3 length equals 14 residues. V lost 3 bases and J lost 8, with 14 bases in between. The CDR3 nucleotides read TGTGCCAGCAGCTTTAGGGCTCGGGGCGATGAGCAGTTCTTC. Its protein product is CASSFRARGDEQFF.

The sample holds a few counts of this clonotype. The chain joins TRBV5-1 to TRBJ2-7; TRBD2 is a possible D gene (6 bases). The CDR3 contains 15 residues. Trimming left V 4 bases short and J 9 bases short, with 23 bases between. CDR1 and CDR2 from the germline V gene are SGHRS and YFSETQ. CDR3 sequence: CASSPDAGTLRVQYF. Here the CDR3 DNA reads TGCGCCAGCAGCCCGGATGCGGGGACCCTCCGTGTGCAGTACTTC. Full variable domain (rest looked up from reference TRBV5-1 and TRBJ2-7): KAGVTQTPRYLIKTRGQQVTLSCSPISGHRSVSWYQQTPGQGLQFLFEYFSETQRNKGNFPGRFSGRQFSNSRSEMNVSTLELGDSALYLCASSPDAGTLRVQYFGPGTRLTVT.

This clonotype was seen a few times. The chain couples TRBV5-1 to TRBJ2-6; D call uncertain. CDR3 length: 12 residues. CDR1 SGHRS and CDR2 YFSETQ come from the germline V gene. Trimming pared 2 bases from V and 7 bases from J, leaving 4 bases between. The chain's CDR3 is CASSFEANVLTF. DNA of the CDR3: TGCGCCAGCAGCTTCGAAGCCAACGTCCTGACTTTC.

The CDR3 DNA reads as TGTGCCAGCAGGACAGGGGCTTTCAGCGGAAAACTGTTTTTT. Protein sequence: CASRTGAFSGKLFF. The chain has TRBV12-3 or TRBV12-4 and TRBJ1-4; TRBD1 agrees at 8 bases. J lost 10 bases, V lost 6 bases, and 10 bases had no gene match. The CDR3 covers 14 residues.

In its sample, this clonotype was seen a few times. The chain has TRBV7-9 and TRBJ2-2; possibly TRBD2 for D (5 bases). Trimming took 1 base from V and 1 from J, leaving 7 bases between them. The CDR3 is made up of 15 amino acids. From germline, CDR1 is SEHNR and CDR2 FQNEAQ (reference sequence). CDR3 loop: CASSLGEWNTGELFF. DNA for the CDR3: TGTGCCAGCAGCTTAGGGGAGTGGAACACCGGGGAGCTGTTTTTT. Using reference TRBV7-9 and TRBJ2-2 for the parts outside the CDR3, the full variable domain is DTGVSQNPRHKITKRGQNVTFRCDPISEHNRLYWYRQTLGQGPEFLTYFQNEAQLEKSRLLSDRFSAERPKGSFSTLEIQRTEQGDSAMYLCASSLGEWNTGELFFGEGSRLTVL.

The chain recombines TRBV28 with TRBJ2-7, with 9 bases aligning to TRBD2. This CDR3 is 15 amino acids long. CDR1 is MDHEN, CDR2 SYDVKM, per germline. The ends lost 6 bases at V and 1 base at J; junction bases unmatched: 7. Here the CDR3 DNA reads TGTGCCAGCAGGACCAGCGGGGGGCTGTCCTACGAGCAGTACTTC. Encoded protein: CASRTSGGLSYEQYF.

J is TRBJ1-5 and V is TRBV20-1; D may be TRBD1 (6 bases). The V end lost 5 bases, the J end lost 6 bases, and 17 bases lay between the germline ends. Germline-derived CDR1 and CDR2 are DFQATT and SNEGSKA (reference sequence). The CDR3 length is 14 residues. CDR3 sequence reads: CSALGGGLGQPQHF. CDR3 DNA sequence: TGCAGTGCTCTCGGCGGGGGGCTGGGTCAGCCCCAGCATTTT.

This rearrangement joins TRBV5-6 to TRBJ2-5; 7 nucleotides line up with TRBD2. Losses at the gene ends were 6 bases for V and 0 bases for J; bases not matched to a gene: 11. Germline CDR1 reads SGHDT; CDR2 reads YYEEEE. This CDR3 contains 16 residues. This CDR3 is CASIIGVGGYQETQYF. CDR3 nucleotides: TGTGCCAGCATCATCGGTGTGGGGGGGTACCAAGAGACCCAGTACTTC. Using reference TRBV5-6 and TRBJ2-5 for the parts outside the CDR3, the full variable domain is DAGVTQSPTHLIKTRGQQVTLRCSPKSGHDTVSWYQQALGQGPQFIFQYYEEEERQRGNFPDRFSGHQFPNYSSELNVNALLLGDSALYLCASIIGVGGYQETQYFGPGTRLLVL.

This clonotype was counted only a few times. The chain uses TRBV9 and TRBJ2-3, with no clear D. Germline values: CDR1 SGDLS, CDR2 YYNGEE. With 3 bases removed from V and 4 bases from J, the gap between germline ends came to 15 bases. The CDR3 length is 15 residues. The CDR3 protein is CASSAQARFADTQYF. In DNA form, the CDR3 reads TGTGCCAGCAGCGCCCAAGCCCGGTTCGCAGATACGCAGTATTTT.

The chain links TRBV29-1 to TRBJ2-5; D gene ambiguous. The CDR3 loop spans 13 amino acids. Trimming left V 5 bases short and J 1 base short, with 11 bases between. The germline V gene has CDR1 SQVTM and CDR2 ANQGSEA. The CDR3 reads CSVIRQSQETQYF. In nucleotides, the CDR3 is TGCAGCGTTATCCGACAAAGCCAAGAGACCCAGTACTTC.

This clonotype appeared a few times. The chain employs TRBV7-9 and TRBJ2-1; no clear D. Trimming removed 7 bases from V and 1 base from J, with 14 bases in between. The CDR3 spans 15 residues. From germline, CDR1 is SEHNR and CDR2 FQNEAQ (reference sequence). As DNA, the CDR3 is TGTGCCAGCACGAGCGAGGTTAGATCCTACAATGAGCAGTTCTTC. Amino acids: CASTSEVRSYNEQFF.

The chain joins TRBV5-1 to TRBJ2-7, with a possible D match to TRBD1 (5 bases). CDR3 length: 14 amino acids. Germline CDR1 reads SGHRS; CDR2 reads YFSETQ. The V and J ends lost 6 bases and 1 base respectively, with 14 bases between them. This chain's CDR3 is CASKRVDSSYEQYF. The CDR3 region has the DNA TGCGCCAGCAAACGGGTCGACAGTTCCTACGAGCAGTACTTC.

The chain carries TRBV2 and TRBJ2-3; D not resolved. Germline V lookup: CDR1 SNHLY, CDR2 FYNNEI. CDR3 length: 13 residues. V shed 8 bases and J shed 6 bases, with 15 bases lying between them. CDR3 DNA: TGTGCCAGCGGGTGGTCCCCGTCGGATACGCAGTATTTT. It specifies CASGWSPSDTQYF.

This chain links TRBV12-3 or TRBV12-4 with TRBJ1-2, with D unresolved. V lost 3 bases and J 1 base, leaving 9 bases between the germline ends. There are 14 residues in the CDR3. Written as DNA, the CDR3 is TGTGCCAGCAGTTTTTATGAGAGTAACTATGGCTACACCTTC. Amino acids: CASSFYESNYGYTF.